This entry lists 11 T cell receptor beta chains sequenced from one sample in a study of CD8+CD57+ T cells in acquired aplastic anemia. Genomic DNA was employed as the template in profiling TCR beta VDJ and CDR3. TCRdb fed the reads into MiXCR, producing one record per CDR3 protein. The table lists 150,000 or so distinct CDR3 sequences, less than 60% of them singletons. The sequenced patients had an expansion of CD8+CD57+ cells seen by flow cytometry. Sequencing used sorted CD4+, CD8+, or CD8+CD57+ T cells (not recorded which) from PBMCs. These receptors were collected from a human donor with aplastic anemia.

This clonotype was counted many times. The chain recombines TRBV3-1 with TRBJ1-5; 7 bases align to TRBD1. The CDR3 covers 16 residues. Germline V gene lookup returns CDR1 LGHDT and CDR2 YNNKEL (reference sequence). Losses at the gene ends were 7 bases for V and 3 bases for J; bases not matched to a gene: 12. The CDR3 sequence is CASKRDWGQPNQPQHF. The DNA for the CDR3 is TGTGCCAGCAAACGGGACTGGGGACAGCCCAATCAGCCCCAGCATTTT.

This clonotype has ten or more counts. V usage is TRBV20-1 and J usage is TRBJ2-1, with TRBD1 matching over 7 bases. This CDR3 is built from 13 residues. V dropped 4 bases and J dropped 10; count of bases not matched to a gene: 10. CDR1 and CDR2 (germline): DFQATT, SNEGSKA (reference sequence). CDR3 region: CSAKRRQGAEQFF. Written as DNA, the CDR3 is TGCAGTGCTAAACGGAGACAGGGAGCAGAGCAGTTCTTC.

Ten or more counts support this clonotype. The CDR3 loop reads CASSESLVRLEATNEKLFF. As DNA, the CDR3 is TGTGCCAGCAGTGAAAGTTTGGTCAGGTTGGAGGCAACTAATGAAAAACTGTTTTTT. The V and J genes are TRBV2 and TRBJ1-4, with D hard to call. Trimming pared 2 bases from V and 0 bases from J, leaving 19 bases between. Germline V gives CDR1 SNHLY, CDR2 FYNNEI. The CDR3 runs to 19 residues.

This clonotype was detected once. V usage is TRBV20-1 and J usage is TRBJ1-2; 8 positions match TRBD1. This CDR3 region has 13 residues. Losses at the gene ends were 2 bases for V and 8 bases for J; bases not matched to a gene: 7. Germline values: CDR1 DFQATT, CDR2 SNEGSKA (reference sequence). The CDR3 region is CSARRQGAWGYTF. DNA for the CDR3: TGCAGTGCTAGAAGGCAGGGGGCTTGGGGCTACACCTTC.

This clonotype was recorded at least ten times. The V gene is TRBV6-5, the J gene TRBJ1-1, with a tentative D call TRBD1 (6 bases). This CDR3 comprises 14 residues. V lost 7 bases and J lost 4, with 16 bases in between. CDR1 and CDR2 (germline): MNHEY, SVGAGI. CDR3 coding DNA: TGTGCCAGCATCCGCAGACAGGTCGGCACTGAAGCTTTCTTT. As protein: CASIRRQVGTEAFF.

The V gene is TRBV29-1, the J gene TRBJ2-7; 9 bases line up with TRBD2. This CDR3 comprises 13 residues. The junction had 10 bases not matched to a gene; V was cut back by 6 bases and J by 7 bases. The germline gives CDR1 SQVTM, CDR2 ANQGSEA. CDR3: CSVSLAGDWEQYF. The CDR3 nucleotides are TGCAGCGTCTCCTTAGCGGGAGATTGGGAGCAGTACTTC.

Notes on this clonotype: A much larger clone differs by one base, so this may be a read error. This is likely a read error, given that the CDR3 carries no conserved phenylalanine or tryptophan at its end. The V call is TRBV4-2, the J call TRBJ1-2; maybe TRBD1 (5 bases). CDR1 LGHNA and CDR2 YNFKEQ come from the germline V gene. This CDR3 contains 14 residues. V was cut by 4 bases and J by 2 bases, with 11 bases left in between. The CDR3 loop is CASSPSGGNYGYTS. DNA for the CDR3: TGTGCCAGCAGCCCCTCGGGGGGGAACTATGGCTACACCTCC.

The chain joins TRBV9 to TRBJ2-5; 7 positions match TRBD2. V gave up 4 bases and J gave up 5 bases; unmatched junction bases: 8. CDR3 length: 14 residues. Germline loops: CDR1 SGDLS, CDR2 YYNGEE. CDR3: CASSPSTSSETQYF. The CDR3 DNA reads as TGTGCCAGCAGCCCATCGACTAGCTCGGAGACCCAGTACTTC.

This clonotype was picked up many times. The chain uses TRBV30 and TRBJ2-3; 8 bases fit TRBD2. Germline values: CDR1 GTSNPN, CDR2 SVGIG (reference sequence). The J segment lost 4 bases and the V segment lost 3 bases, leaving 6 bases of the junction unmatched. This CDR3 comprises 14 residues. CDR3 in amino acids: CAWSREGLADTQYF. CDR3 in DNA: TGTGCCTGGAGCCGGGAGGGCCTTGCAGATACGCAGTATTTT.

DNA of the CDR3: TGCAGTGCTAGTGCGGGGGCGGACAACACTGAAGCTTTCTTT. Translation gives CSASAGADNTEAFF. The chain combines TRBV20-1 with TRBJ1-1; D perhaps matches TRBD1 (6 bases). Germline CDR1 reads DFQATT; CDR2 reads SNEGSKA (reference sequence). This CDR3 region has 14 residues. V was clipped by 3 bases and J by 2 bases, with 13 bases between them.

The chain combines TRBV20-1 with TRBJ2-7, with 8 bases that match TRBD2. Per germline, CDR1 DFQATT and CDR2 SNEGSKA (reference sequence). V shed 0 bases and J 1 base; nucleotides not matched to a gene: 11. This CDR3 contains 17 residues. CDR3 amino acids: CSARDPSGGGPSYEQYF. DNA of the CDR3: TGCAGTGCTAGAGATCCCTCGGGCGGGGGGCCATCCTACGAGCAGTACTTC.